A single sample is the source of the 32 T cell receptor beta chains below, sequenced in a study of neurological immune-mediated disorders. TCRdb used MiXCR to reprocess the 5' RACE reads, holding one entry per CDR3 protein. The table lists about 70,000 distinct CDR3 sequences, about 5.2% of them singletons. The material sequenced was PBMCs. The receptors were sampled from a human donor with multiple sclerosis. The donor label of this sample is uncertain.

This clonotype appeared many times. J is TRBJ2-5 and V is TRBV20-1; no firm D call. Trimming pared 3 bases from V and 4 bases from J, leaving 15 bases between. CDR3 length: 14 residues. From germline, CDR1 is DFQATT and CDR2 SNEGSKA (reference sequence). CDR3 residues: CSARDRLGRETQYF. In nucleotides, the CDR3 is TGCAGTGCTAGGGATCGACTGGGCAGAGAGACCCAGTACTTC.

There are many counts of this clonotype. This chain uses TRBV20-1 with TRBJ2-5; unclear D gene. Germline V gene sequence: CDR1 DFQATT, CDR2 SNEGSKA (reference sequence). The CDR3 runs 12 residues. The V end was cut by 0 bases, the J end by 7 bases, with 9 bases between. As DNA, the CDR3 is TGCAGTGCTAGAGATAGGGTCGGGACCCAGTACTTC. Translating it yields CSARDRVGTQYF.

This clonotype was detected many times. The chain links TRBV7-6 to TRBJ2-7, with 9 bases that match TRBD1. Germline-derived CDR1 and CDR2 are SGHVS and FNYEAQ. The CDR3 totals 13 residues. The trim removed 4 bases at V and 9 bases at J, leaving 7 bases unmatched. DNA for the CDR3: TGTGCCAGCAGCTCCGGGACAGGGCTTTCGCAGTACTTC. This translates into CASSSGTGLSQYF.

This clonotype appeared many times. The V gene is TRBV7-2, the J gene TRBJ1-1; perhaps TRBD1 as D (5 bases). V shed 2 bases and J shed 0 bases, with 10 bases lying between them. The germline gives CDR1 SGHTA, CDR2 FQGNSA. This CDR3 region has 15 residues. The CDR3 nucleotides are TGTGCCAGCAGCTTAAAGGGGTCGATGAACACTGAAGCTTTCTTT. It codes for CASSLKGSMNTEAFF. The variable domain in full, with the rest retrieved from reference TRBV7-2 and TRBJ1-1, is GAGVSQSPSNKVTEKGKDVELRCDPISGHTALYWYRQSLGQGLEFLIYFQGNSAPDKSGLPSDRFSAERTGGSVSTLTIQRTQQEDSAVYLCASSLKGSMNTEAFFGQGTRLTVV.

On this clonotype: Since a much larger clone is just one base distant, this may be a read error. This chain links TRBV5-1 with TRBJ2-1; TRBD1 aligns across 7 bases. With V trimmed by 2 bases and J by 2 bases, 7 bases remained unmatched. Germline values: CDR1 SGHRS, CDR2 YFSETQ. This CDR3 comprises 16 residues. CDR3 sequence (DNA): TGCGCCAGCAGCTTTGGGACAGCGGTTGCCTACAATGAGCAGTTCTTC. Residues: CASSFGTAVAYNEQFF.

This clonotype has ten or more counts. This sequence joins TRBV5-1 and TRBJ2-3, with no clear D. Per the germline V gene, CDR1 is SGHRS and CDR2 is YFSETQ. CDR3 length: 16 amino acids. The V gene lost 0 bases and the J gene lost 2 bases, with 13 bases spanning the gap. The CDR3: CASSLGKALTTDTQYF. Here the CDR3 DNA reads TGCGCCAGCAGCTTGGGGAAGGCGTTAACCACAGATACGCAGTATTTT.

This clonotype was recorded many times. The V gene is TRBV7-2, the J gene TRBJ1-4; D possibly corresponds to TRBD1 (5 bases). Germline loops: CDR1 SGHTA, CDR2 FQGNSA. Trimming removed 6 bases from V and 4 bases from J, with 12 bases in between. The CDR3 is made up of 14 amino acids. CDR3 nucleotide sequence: TGTGCCAGCAGACGACAGTGGGGTAATGAAAAACTGTTTTTT. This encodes CASRRQWGNEKLFF.

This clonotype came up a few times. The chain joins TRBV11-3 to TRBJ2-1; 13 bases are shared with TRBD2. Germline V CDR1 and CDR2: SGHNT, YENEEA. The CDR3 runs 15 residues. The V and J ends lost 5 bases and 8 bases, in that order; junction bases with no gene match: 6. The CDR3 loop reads CASSVTSGGVYEQFF. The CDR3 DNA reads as TGTGCCAGCAGCGTCACTAGCGGGGGGGTGTATGAGCAGTTCTTC.

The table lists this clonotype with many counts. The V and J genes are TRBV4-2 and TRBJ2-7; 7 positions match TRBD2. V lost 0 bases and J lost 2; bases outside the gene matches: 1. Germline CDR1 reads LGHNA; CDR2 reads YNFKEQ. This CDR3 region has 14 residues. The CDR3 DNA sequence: TGTGCCAGCAGCCAAGATCTAGCGGCCTACGAGCAGTACTTC. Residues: CASSQDLAAYEQYF.

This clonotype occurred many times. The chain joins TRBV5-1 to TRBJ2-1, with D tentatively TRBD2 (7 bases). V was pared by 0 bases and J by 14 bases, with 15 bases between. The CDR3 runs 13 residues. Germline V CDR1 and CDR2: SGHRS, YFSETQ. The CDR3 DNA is TGCGCCAGCAGCTTGGCCGCGGGGGCCCAGGAGTTCTTC. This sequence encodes CASSLAAGAQEFF.

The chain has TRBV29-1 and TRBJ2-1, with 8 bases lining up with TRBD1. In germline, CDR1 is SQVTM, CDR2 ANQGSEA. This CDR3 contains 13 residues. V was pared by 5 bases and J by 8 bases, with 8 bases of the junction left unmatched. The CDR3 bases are TGCAGCGTTCCCCAGGGGGCTGGCTATGAGCAGTTCTTC. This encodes CSVPQGAGYEQFF.

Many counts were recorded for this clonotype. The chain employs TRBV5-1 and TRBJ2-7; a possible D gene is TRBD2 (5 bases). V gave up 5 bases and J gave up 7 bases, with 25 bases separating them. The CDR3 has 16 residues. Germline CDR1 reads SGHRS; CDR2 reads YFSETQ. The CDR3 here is CASSPFRTLSAGEQYF. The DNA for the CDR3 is TGCGCCAGCAGTCCCTTTAGGACTCTCTCCGCGGGTGAGCAGTACTTC.

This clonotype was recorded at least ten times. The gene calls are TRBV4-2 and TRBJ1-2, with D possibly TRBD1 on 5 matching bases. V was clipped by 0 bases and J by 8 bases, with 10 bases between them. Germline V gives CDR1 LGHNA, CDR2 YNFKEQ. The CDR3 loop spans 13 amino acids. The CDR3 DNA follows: TGTGCCAGCAGCCAAGATTTGGGGGAAGGCTACACCTTC. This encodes CASSQDLGEGYTF.

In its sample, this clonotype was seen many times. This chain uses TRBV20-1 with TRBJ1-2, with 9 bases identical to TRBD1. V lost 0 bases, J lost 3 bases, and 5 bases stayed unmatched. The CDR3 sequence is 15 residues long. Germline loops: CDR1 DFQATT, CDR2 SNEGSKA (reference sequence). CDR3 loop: CSARDYRDRDYGYTF. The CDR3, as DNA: TGCAGTGCTAGAGATTACCGGGACAGGGACTATGGCTACACCTTC.

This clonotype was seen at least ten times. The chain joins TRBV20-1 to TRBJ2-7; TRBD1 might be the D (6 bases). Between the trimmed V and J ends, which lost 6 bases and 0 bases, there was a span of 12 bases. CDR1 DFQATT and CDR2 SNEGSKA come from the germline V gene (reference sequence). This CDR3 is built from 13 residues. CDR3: CSARYRVSYEQYF. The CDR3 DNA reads TGCAGTGCCAGATACAGGGTCTCCTACGAGCAGTACTTC.

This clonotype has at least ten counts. CDR3 region: CASSLASGQGDPEAFF. CDR3 nucleotide sequence: TGCGCCAGCAGCTTGGCCTCGGGACAGGGGGACCCTGAAGCTTTCTTT. The V and J genes are TRBV5-1 and TRBJ1-1; 11 bases line up with TRBD1. Per the germline V gene, CDR1 is SGHRS and CDR2 is YFSETQ. The CDR3 extends over 16 amino acids. Trimming cost V 0 bases and J 6 bases; bases outside gene matches: 7.

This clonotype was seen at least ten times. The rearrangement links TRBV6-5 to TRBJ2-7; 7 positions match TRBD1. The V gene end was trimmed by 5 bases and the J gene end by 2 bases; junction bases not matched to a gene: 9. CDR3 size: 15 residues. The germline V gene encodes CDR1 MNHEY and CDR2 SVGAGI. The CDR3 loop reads CASSPSGGIPYEQYF. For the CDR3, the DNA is TGTGCCAGCAGTCCTTCAGGGGGAATCCCCTACGAGCAGTACTTC.

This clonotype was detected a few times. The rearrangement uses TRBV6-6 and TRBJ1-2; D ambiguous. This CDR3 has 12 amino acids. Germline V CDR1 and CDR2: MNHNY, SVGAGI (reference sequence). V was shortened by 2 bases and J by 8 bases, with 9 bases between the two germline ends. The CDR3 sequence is CASSYEQNGYTF. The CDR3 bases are TGTGCCAGCAGTTACGAACAGAACGGCTACACCTTC.

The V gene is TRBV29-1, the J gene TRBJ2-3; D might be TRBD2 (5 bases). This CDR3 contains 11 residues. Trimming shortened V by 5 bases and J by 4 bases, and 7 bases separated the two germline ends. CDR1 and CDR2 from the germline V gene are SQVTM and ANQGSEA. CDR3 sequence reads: CSVRGPDTQYF. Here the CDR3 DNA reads TGCAGCGTTCGGGGTCCAGATACGCAGTATTTT.

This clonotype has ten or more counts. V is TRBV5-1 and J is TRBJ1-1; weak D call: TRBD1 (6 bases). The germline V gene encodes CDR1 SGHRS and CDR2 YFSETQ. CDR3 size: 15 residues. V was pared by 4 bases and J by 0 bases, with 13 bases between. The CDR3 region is CASSGGPGMNTEAFF. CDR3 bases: TGCGCCAGCAGCGGGGGCCCTGGCATGAACACTGAAGCTTTCTTT. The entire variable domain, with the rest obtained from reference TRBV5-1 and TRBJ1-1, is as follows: KAGVTQTPRYLIKTRGQQVTLSCSPISGHRSVSWYQQTPGQGLQFLFEYFSETQRNKGNFPGRFSGRQFSNSRSEMNVSTLELGDSALYLCASSGGPGMNTEAFFGQGTRLTVV.

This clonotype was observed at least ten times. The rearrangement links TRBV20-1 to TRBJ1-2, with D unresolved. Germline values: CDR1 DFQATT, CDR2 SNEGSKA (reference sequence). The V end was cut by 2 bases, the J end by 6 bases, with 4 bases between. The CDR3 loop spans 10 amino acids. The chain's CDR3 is CSARPDGYTF. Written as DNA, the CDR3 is TGCAGTGCTAGACCGGATGGCTACACCTTC.

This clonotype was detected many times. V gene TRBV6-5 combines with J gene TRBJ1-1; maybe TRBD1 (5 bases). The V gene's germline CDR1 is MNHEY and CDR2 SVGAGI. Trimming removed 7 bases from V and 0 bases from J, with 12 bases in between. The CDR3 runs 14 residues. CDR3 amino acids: CASTRQNMNTEAFF. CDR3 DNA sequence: TGTGCCAGCACCAGACAGAACATGAACACTGAAGCTTTCTTT.

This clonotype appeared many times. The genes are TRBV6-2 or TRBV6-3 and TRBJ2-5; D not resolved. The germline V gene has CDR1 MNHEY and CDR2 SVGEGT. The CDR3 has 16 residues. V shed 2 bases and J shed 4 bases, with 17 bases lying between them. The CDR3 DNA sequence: TGTGCCAGCAGTTACAATGAAGGGCTGGATGGAGAGACCCAGTACTTC. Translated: CASSYNEGLDGETQYF.

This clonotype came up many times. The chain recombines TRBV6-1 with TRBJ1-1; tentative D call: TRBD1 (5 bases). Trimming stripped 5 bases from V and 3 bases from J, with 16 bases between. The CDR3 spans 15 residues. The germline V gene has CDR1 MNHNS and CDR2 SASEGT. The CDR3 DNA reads TGTGCCAGCAGTAGGAGAGACAGTGCCTACACTGAAGCTTTCTTT. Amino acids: CASSRRDSAYTEAFF.

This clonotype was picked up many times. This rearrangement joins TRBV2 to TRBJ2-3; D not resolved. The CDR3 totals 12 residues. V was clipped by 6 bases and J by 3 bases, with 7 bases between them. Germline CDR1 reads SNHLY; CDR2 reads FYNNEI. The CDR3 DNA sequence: TGTGCCAGCAGACCCTTAACAGATACGCAGTATTTT. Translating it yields CASRPLTDTQYF.

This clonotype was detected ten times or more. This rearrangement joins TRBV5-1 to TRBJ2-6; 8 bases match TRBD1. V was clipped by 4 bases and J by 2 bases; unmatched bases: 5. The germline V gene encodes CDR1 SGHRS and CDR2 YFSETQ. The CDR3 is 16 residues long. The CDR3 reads CASSNPTGAGANVLTF. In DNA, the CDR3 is TGCGCCAGCAGCAATCCGACAGGGGCTGGGGCCAACGTCCTGACTTTC.

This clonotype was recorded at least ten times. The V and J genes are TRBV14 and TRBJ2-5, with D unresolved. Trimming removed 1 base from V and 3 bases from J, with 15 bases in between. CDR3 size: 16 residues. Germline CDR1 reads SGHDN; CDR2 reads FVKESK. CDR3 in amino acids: CASSQVLGSSKETQYF. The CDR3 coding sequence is TGTGCCAGCAGCCAAGTGCTCGGGTCTTCAAAAGAGACCCAGTACTTC.

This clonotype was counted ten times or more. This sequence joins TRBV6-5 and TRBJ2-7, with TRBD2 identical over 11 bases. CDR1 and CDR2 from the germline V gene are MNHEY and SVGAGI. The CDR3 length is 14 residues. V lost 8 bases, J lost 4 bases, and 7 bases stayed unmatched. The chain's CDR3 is CASGAGTSGYEQYF. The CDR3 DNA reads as TGTGCCAGCGGAGCCGGGACTAGCGGTTACGAGCAGTACTTC.

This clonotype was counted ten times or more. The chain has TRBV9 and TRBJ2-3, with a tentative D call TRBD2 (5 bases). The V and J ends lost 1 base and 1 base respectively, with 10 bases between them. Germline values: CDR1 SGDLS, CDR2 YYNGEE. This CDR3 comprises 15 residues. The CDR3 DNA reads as TGTGCCAGCAGCGTAATGGGCGGGCGCACAGATACGCAGTATTTT. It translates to CASSVMGGRTDTQYF.

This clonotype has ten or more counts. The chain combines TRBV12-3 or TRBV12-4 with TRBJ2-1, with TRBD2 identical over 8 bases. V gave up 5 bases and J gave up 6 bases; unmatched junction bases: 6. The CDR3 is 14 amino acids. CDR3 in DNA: TGTGCCAGCAGTCTTAGCGGGGCGATCAATGAGCAGTTCTTC. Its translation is CASSLSGAINEQFF.

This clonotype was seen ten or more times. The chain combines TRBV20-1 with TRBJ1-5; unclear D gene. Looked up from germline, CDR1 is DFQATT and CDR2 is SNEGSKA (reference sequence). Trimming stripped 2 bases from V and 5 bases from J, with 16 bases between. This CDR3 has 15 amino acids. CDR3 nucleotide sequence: TGCAGTGCTAGATTCTACGGGAGGCCGGATCAGCCCCAGCATTTT. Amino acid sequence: CSARFYGRPDQPQHF.

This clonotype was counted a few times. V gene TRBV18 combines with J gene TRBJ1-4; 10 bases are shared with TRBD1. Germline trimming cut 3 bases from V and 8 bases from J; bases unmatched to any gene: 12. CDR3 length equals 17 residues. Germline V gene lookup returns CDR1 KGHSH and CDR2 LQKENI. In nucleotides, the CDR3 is TGTGCCAGCTCACCGGGGACAGGGGAGATGATTGCGGAAAAACTGTTTTTT. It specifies CASSPGTGEMIAEKLFF. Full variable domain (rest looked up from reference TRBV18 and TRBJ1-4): NAGVMQNPRHLVRRRGQEARLRCSPMKGHSHVYWYRQLPEEGLKFMVYLQKENIIDESGMPKERFSAEFPKEGPSILRIQQVVRGDSAAYFCASSPGTGEMIAEKLFFGSGTQLSVL.